The 8 T cell receptor beta chains reported below all come from one sample, sequenced in a study of vaccination effects on CD4 cells after COVID-19. Using immunoSEQ multiplex PCR, the repertoire was profiled, and TCRdb retains in-frame clones only, with some absent. The sample includes approximately 20,000 clones, around 70% of them seen just once. Prior to sequencing, the ViraFEST assay stimulated PBMC with viral peptide pools, which expanded the antigen-specific CD4+ T cells. Cultured cells yielded isolated CD4+ T cells after less than 11 days. SARS-CoV-2 infected the person between March and December 2020, as confirmed by PCR. Antigens of these TCRs are unknown. Sample: CD4+ T cells from PBMCs cultured with SARS-CoV-2 spike peptides, taken before COVID-19 vaccination. The receptors come from a human donor who had a prior SARS-CoV-2 infection.

The sample holds a few counts of this clone. The chain is built from TRBV23-1 and TRBJ2-7; no firm D call. TRBV23-1 is an ORF for which the function is uncertain. The CDR3 sequence is 12 residues long. The DNA of the CDR3 is TGCGCTATCCTCCGGACCTCCTACGAGCAGTACTTC. It codes for CAILRTSYEQYF.

This clone was counted a few times. The rearrangement joins TRBV9 to TRBJ2-1; 8 bases match TRBD2. The J segment lost 5 bases and the V segment lost 7 bases, leaving 8 bases of the junction unmatched. The CDR3 is 14 amino acids. In germline, CDR1 is SGDLS, CDR2 YYNGEE. The CDR3 sequence is CASAGGLVDNEQFF. DNA for the CDR3: TGTGCCAGCGCGGGGGGCCTGGTCGACAATGAGCAGTTCTTC.

V usage is TRBV5-1 and J usage is TRBJ2-3; either TRBD1 or TRBD2 may supply D (6 bases each). This CDR3 contains 15 residues. Germline V gives CDR1 SGHRS, CDR2 YFSETQ. The V end lost 2 bases, the J end lost 4 bases, and 14 bases lay between the germline ends. CDR3 in amino acids: CASSFEGGFSDTQYF. In DNA form, the CDR3 reads TGCGCCAGCAGCTTTGAGGGGGGTTTCTCAGATACGCAGTATTTT.

The V gene is TRBV3-1 (or the pseudogene TRBV3-2), the J gene TRBJ2-1; D may be TRBD1 or TRBD2 (6 bases each). The CDR3 runs to 15 residues. The ends were cut back, 3 bases at V and 5 bases at J, with 14 bases in the middle. Germline CDR1 reads LGHDT; CDR2 reads YNNKEL (reference sequence). The CDR3 sequence: CASSQLWGAHNEQFF. As DNA, the CDR3 is TGTGCCAGCAGCCAGCTCTGGGGGGCCCACAATGAGCAGTTCTTC.

V gene TRBV6-5 combines with J gene TRBJ2-3, with D perhaps matching TRBD1 (5 bases). Germline V gene data show CDR1 as MNHEY and CDR2 as SVGAGI. The V end was cut by 0 bases, the J end by 4 bases, with 14 bases between. This CDR3 has 16 amino acids. The CDR3 sequence is CASSYSKVLGPDTQYF. The CDR3 DNA reads TGTGCCAGCAGTTACTCGAAGGTTCTGGGGCCAGATACGCAGTATTTT.

The V gene is TRBV18, the J gene TRBJ2-4, with TRBD1 matching 11 bases. CDR3 length: 16 amino acids. Germline lookup yields CDR1 KGHSH and CDR2 LQKENI. V was clipped by 3 bases and J by 9 bases; unmatched bases: 10. The CDR3 DNA sequence: TGTGCCAGCTCACCTATTGGACAGGGGGCGAGGGGCATTCAGTACTTC. It translates to CASSPIGQGARGIQYF.

V and J are TRBV10-2 and TRBJ2-5; D might be TRBD2 (7 bases). The CDR3 totals 16 residues. Germline V lookup: CDR1 WSHSY, CDR2 SAAADI. Trimming removed 2 bases from V and 3 bases from J, with 16 bases in between. The CDR3 region has the DNA TGCGCCAGCAGTGAGGGGGAGGGGGGACCCAAAGAGACCCAGTACTTC. Translating gives CASSEGEGGPKETQYF.

The chain employs TRBV27 and TRBJ1-6; 9 positions match TRBD1. The V gene end was trimmed by 9 bases and the J gene end by 9 bases; junction bases not matched to a gene: 9. Germline CDR1 and CDR2: MNHEY and SMNVEV (reference sequence). The CDR3 spans 14 residues. CDR3 residues: CASGGQGLVSPLHF. Written as DNA, the CDR3 is TGTGCCAGTGGGGGACAGGGATTGGTTTCACCCCTCCACTTT.